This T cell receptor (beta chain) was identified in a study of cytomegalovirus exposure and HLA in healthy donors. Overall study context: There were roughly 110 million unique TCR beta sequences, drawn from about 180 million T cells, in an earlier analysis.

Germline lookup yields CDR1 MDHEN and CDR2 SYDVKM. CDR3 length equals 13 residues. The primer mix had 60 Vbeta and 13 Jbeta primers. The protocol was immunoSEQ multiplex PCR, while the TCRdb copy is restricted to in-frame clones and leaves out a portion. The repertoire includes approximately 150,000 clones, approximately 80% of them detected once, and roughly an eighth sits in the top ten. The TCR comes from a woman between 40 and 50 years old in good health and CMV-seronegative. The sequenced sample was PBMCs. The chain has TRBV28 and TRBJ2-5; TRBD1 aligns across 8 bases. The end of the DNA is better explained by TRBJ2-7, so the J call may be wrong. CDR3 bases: TGTGCCAGCAGCAGGGACAGGTTAGGCGAGCAGTACTTC. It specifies CASSRDRLGEQYF.